The present TCR beta chain was sequenced within a study of type 1 and type 2 diabetes patients (dated by TCRdb to 2016 to 2017). With respect to the entire study: The cohort comprised eight to ten type 1 diabetes patients, a few type 2 diabetes patients and roughly 6 nondiabetic controls recruited in China. The study used high-throughput sequencing to profile TCRbeta repertoires and compare individuals with type 1 diabetes, type 2 diabetes and no diabetes. Comparing roughly 21-cycle and roughly 27-cycle amplification showed similar V gene usage, suggesting similar primer efficiencies and random PCR bias. Throughout the study, CD4 or CD8 MicroBeads on MACS columns were used to positively select CD4+ and CD8+ T cells from PBMCs. Sequencing of the TCRbeta libraries was paired-end and was performed on Illumina HiSeq 2000 or MiSeq instruments. The whole study generated about 18 million paired-end reads. For the type 1 diabetes patients, the type 2 diabetes patients acted as a disease comparison group. Overall study outcomes, separate from this receptor: Only a few highly-expanded CD4+ clones (median one) were found in type 2 diabetes patients, and these clones made up a median 3.9% of reads. Type 2 diabetes repertoires showed high diversity, significantly greater than type 1 diabetes repertoires in both CD4+ and CD8+ T cells. The study groups were not matched for age and gender, which could bias interpretation. Highly correlated V and J gene usage patterns were observed for type 2 diabetes and control samples, with an average of about 0.97 between samples. Because only a limited number of T2D and control samples were sequenced, some T1D-only HECs might also be present in more T2D or control samples.

All diabetic patients met standard classification criteria for type 1 or type 2 diabetes, with glucose and C-peptide assessed by WHO-recommended methods. Donors with other autoimmune diseases or infections within the previous four weeks were excluded from participation. From each participant, ten milliliters of peripheral blood were collected. PBMCs were isolated with LymphoPrep density separation. From the cysteine through the phenylalanine, the CDR3 covers 18 amino acids. The only DNA kept is the CDR3, 54 bases in frame from the first base. From the germline V gene (reference sequence), CDR1 is DFQATT and CDR2 is SNEGSKA. Trimming costs V 4 bases and J 1 base, and their ends lie 23 bases apart. For this clonotype: Its recognized antigen is unknown. Base-call qualities are not available, and no considerably larger clone is one nucleotide away.

This sample was sequenced with an Illumina MiSeq. Genomic DNA from sorted T cell subsets was used as template for TCRbeta CDR3 amplification. Multiplex PCR with 30 forward and 13 reverse primers amplified the TCRbeta CDR3 region. AMPure XP beads were used to purify the PCR products, after which a second roughly 25-cycle PCR added indices and adaptors. Before sequencing, the libraries were purified from gel with the QIAquick Gel Extraction Kit. As for how the authors treated the data: FLASH was used to merge the paired-end reads, and IgBLAST was used to align the reads to IMGT V, D and J germline references. Reads with below 70% alignment identity to germline references were discarded, leaving 11,114,426 reads study-wide. CDR3 boundaries, reading frame and productivity were assigned following IMGT definitions. Highly-expanded clones were defined as clones making up 1% or more of reads, and normalized Shannon entropy was used to measure diversity. Unpaired two-tailed t-tests were used to test for differences in Shannon entropy between groups. Starting from the raw public reads, TCRdb applied fastp trimming at Q25, assembled clones with MiXCR and retained in-frame beta chains. One record per CDR3 amino acid sequence lists the most common genes and DNA. What appears here as the V and J calls and clone size reflects TCRdb's work, not the paper's. The table for this sample lists about 270,000 distinct CDR3 sequences; 40% to 50% of them were counted only once. Around 15% of the sample lies in the top ten.

The sample comprised peripheral blood mononuclear cells (PBMCs). The chain employs TRBV20-1 and TRBJ2-1, with the D gene too uncertain to name. This TCR derives from a man younger than 30 with type 2 diabetes. The CDR3: CSAKAVSWSPSSYNEQFF. The DNA sequence follows: TGCAGTGCTAAGGCCGTGAGTTGGTCCCCTTCGTCCTACAATGAGCAGTTCTTC.